A single sample gave rise to the 6 T cell receptor beta chains below, sequenced in a study of T cell responses to AZD1222 COVID-19 vaccine. Using immunoSEQ multiplex PCR, the repertoire was profiled, and TCRdb retains in-frame clones only, with some absent. Counted here are 150,000 to 200,000 clones, approximately 86% occurring once; the ten biggest clones make up roughly 0.49%. Sequenced here: peripheral blood, sampled on day 0 of AZD1222 vaccination. The receptors derive from an adult in good health.

Only a few counts were recorded for this clone. The chain uses TRBV5-4 and TRBJ1-3; TRBD1 agrees at 8 bases. Per germline, CDR1 SGHNT and CDR2 YYREEE (reference sequence). CDR3 length: 17 residues. J was trimmed by 0 bases and V by 4 bases; bases with no gene match: 9. The CDR3, as DNA: TGTGCCAGCAGCCCGGGGGACAGGCCGAGCTCTGGAAACACCATATATTTT. Its translation: CASSPGDRPSSGNTIYF.

This sequence joins TRBV25-1 and TRBJ1-1; D may be TRBD1 (6 bases). Germline loops: CDR1 MGHDK, CDR2 SYGVNS. The CDR3 length is 15 residues. Trimming pared 6 bases from V and 0 bases from J, leaving 14 bases between. CDR3 protein: CASSGQTVLNTEAFF. The CDR3, as DNA: TGTGCCAGCAGCGGACAGACGGTTTTGAACACTGAAGCTTTCTTT.

The chain combines TRBV6-4 with TRBJ2-3, with TRBD2 matching 14 bases. Germline CDR1 MRHNA, CDR2 SNTAGT. V lost 0 bases to trimming and J lost 1 base; unmatched junction nucleotides: 0. The CDR3 loop spans 17 amino acids. DNA for the CDR3: TGTGCCAGCAGTGACTCGACTAGCGGGGGGGGCACAGATACGCAGTATTTT. Its protein is CASSDSTSGGGTDTQYF.

The V gene is TRBV6-5, the J gene TRBJ2-7, with TRBD1 matching over 7 bases. V was clipped by 6 bases and J by 5 bases; unmatched bases: 7. This CDR3 spans 13 amino acids. Germline V lookup: CDR1 MNHEY, CDR2 SVGAGI. CDR3 nucleotide sequence: TGTGCCAGCAGACAGGGGCTGGCTAACGAGCAGTACTTC. Residues: CASRQGLANEQYF.

The J gene is TRBJ1-2, the V gene TRBV28; D is ambiguous. The germline CDR1 and CDR2 sequences are MDHEN and SYDVKM. V was trimmed by 2 bases and J by 7 bases, leaving 11 bases between them. There are 13 residues in the CDR3. The CDR3 sequence is CASSLRSPSGYTF. Here the CDR3 DNA reads TGTGCCAGCAGTTTACGTTCCCCATCTGGCTACACCTTC.

The chain couples TRBV7-9 to TRBJ2-3; D is ambiguous. Trimming removed 2 bases at V and 6 bases at J, with 15 bases between. This CDR3 spans 15 amino acids. Germline V CDR1 and CDR2: SEHNR, FQNEAQ (reference sequence). The CDR3 DNA is TGTGCCAGCAGCTTAAACGGCCTGCCGTGGGATACGCAGTATTTT. Its translation: CASSLNGLPWDTQYF.